This T cell receptor (beta chain) was sequenced in a study of Ad26.COV2.S vaccination and SARS-CoV-2 variants. Whole-study context: Donor had been placed in the Ad26.COV2.S arm of the COV1001 trial. Doses of Ad26.COV2.S were injected into muscle once or twice, 56 days apart. Study-level findings and limits: Placebo recipients had lower spike-specific TCR breadth than vaccine recipients. An underestimation of total T cell responses may have resulted from the TCR breadth and depth analyses.

Per germline, CDR1 WNHNN and CDR2 SYGVQD (reference sequence). J was trimmed by 3 bases and V by 3 bases; bases with no gene match: 7. This CDR3 spans 15 amino acids. Repertoires were generated with immunoSEQ multiplex PCR, while TCRdb's copy carries only in-frame clones and drops some. The data show more than 300,000 clones, with over 80% seen just once and roughly 2% held by the top ten. Sample treatment: over 15 received Ad26.COV2.S at low or high dose, single or two shots; about five received placebo; per-sample allocation not given. Day 63 following the first vaccine or placebo injection was when the samples were taken. As regards this clone: Its specificity is not known.

Sequencing was performed on peripheral blood, taken in a trial of Ad26.COV2.S vaccine versus placebo. This sequence originates from a person between 18 and 65 years old who received the Ad26.COV2.S COVID-19 vaccine or a placebo. This chain joins TRBV10-1 and TRBJ2-7, with TRBD1 identical over 8 bases. The CDR3 reads CASSDQDRARYEQYF. The DNA for the CDR3 is TGCGCCAGCAGTGACCAGGACAGGGCCCGCTACGAGCAGTACTTC.